Listed below are T cell receptor beta chains from one sample, sequenced in a study of human T cells and chemical hapten exposure. TCRdb re-analysed the RACE reads in MiXCR, keeping a single row per CDR3 protein. The repertoire has 33,000 or so distinct CDR3 sequences, 9% to 15% of them found once; the top ten carry around 2%. Here the sequenced sample was whole blood, taken in connection with sensitization to the hapten diphenylcyclopropenone (DPC). The receptor set was obtained from a middle-aged woman with alopecia areata. Some clones in this sample may be carry-over from other donors' samples. Each CDR3 is given with its conserved first and last residue. A D gene is named only where the DNA matches it firmly. Clone size is stated in some rows and not others, as once, few, many or a class when expanded.

d_call,j_call,v_call,clone_size,cdr3_nt,cdr3_aa
TRBD2,TRBJ2-5,TRBV28,few,TGTGCCAGCAGTTTATCCCAGCCGGGAGGATGGCAAGAGACCCAGTACTTC,CASSLSQPGGWQETQYF
TRBD2,TRBJ2-5,TRBV12-3/TRBV12-4,many,TGTGCCAGCAGTTTGTGGAGCGGGAGGCCTCAAGAGACCCAGTACTTC,CASSLWSGRPQETQYF
TRBD1,TRBJ1-5,TRBV20-1,many,TGCAGTGCTAGAGGGGACAGGCCCCAGCATTTT,CSARGDRPQHF
TRBD1,TRBJ1-1,TRBV12-3/TRBV12-4,many,TGTGCCAGCAGTTCCTTGACAGGGACTGAAGCTTTCTTT,CASSSLTGTEAFF
TRBD2,TRBJ2-7,TRBV11-2,-,TGTGCCAGCAGCCCGCTCGGGCTAGCGGGGGTCGAGCAGTACTTC,CASSPLGLAGVEQYF
-,TRBJ1-3,TRBV18,many,TGTGCCAGCTCACCAGCTACGCCCCCCTCTGGAAACACCATATATTTT,CASSPATPPSGNTIYF
-,TRBJ2-7,TRBV11-3,many,TGTGCCAGCAGCTTAGTTTTAGGGAACAACGAGCAGTACTTC,CASSLVLGNNEQYF
-,TRBJ2-2,TRBV4-3,-,TGCGCCAGCAGCCAAGCAGGGTATAGCGGGGAGCTGTTTTTT,CASSQAGYSGELFF
TRBD2,TRBJ2-7,TRBV11-1,few,TGTGCCAGCTCCCTGGAGGGAGGGCCGGGAGAGCAGTACTTC,CASSLEGGPGEQYF
TRBD1,TRBJ2-7,TRBV5-1,-,TGCGCCAGCAGTCGAGGACAGGGATCCTACGAGCAGTACTTC,CASSRGQGSYEQYF
-,TRBJ2-1,TRBV7-9,many,TGTGCCACCCGAGACCGGGACACACCTTACAATGAGCAGTTCTTC,CATRDRDTPYNEQFF
TRBD1,TRBJ2-3,TRBV3-1,few,TGTGCCAGCACCCCAGGGACAGGGTTGGGAGATACGCAGTATTTT,CASTPGTGLGDTQYF
-,TRBJ2-3,TRBV28,few,TGTGCCAGCGGGGCTAGCGAAACAGATACGCAGTATTTT,CASGASETDTQYF
-,TRBJ2-3,TRBV7-9,once,TGTGCCAGCAGCTTACTCCAGTTTAGCACAGATACGCAGTATTTT,CASSLLQFSTDTQYF
-,TRBJ2-1,TRBV29-1,many,TGCAGCATGAACTCGGGCGTCGATGAGCAGTTCTTC,CSMNSGVDEQFF
TRBD1,TRBJ2-1,TRBV28,few,TGTGCCAGCAGTGGACAGGGAATAAAGGATGAGCAGTTCTTC,CASSGQGIKDEQFF
TRBD2,TRBJ2-3,TRBV19,many,TGTGCCAGTAGTGCACCCGAGCGGGGCGGCACAGATACGCAGTATTTT,CASSAPERGGTDTQYF
-,TRBJ2-1,TRBV7-2,-,TGTGCCAGCAGCCGTACACTTTACGAACCCTACAATGAGCAGTTCTTC,CASSRTLYEPYNEQFF
-,TRBJ2-1,TRBV28,many,TGTGCCAGCAGTTTCAATGAGCAGTTCTTC,CASSFNEQFF
-,TRBJ1-6,TRBV7-2,many,TGTGCCAGCAGCACGCTTAATTCACCCCTCCACTTT,CASSTLNSPLHF
-,TRBJ1-3,TRBV18,-,TGTGCCAGCTCACCACAGGGAGCTGGAAACACCATATATTTT,CASSPQGAGNTIYF
-,TRBJ2-2,TRBV4-1,-,TGCGCCAGCAGCCGCACGGGGTCCGCGGAGCTGTTTTTT,CASSRTGSAELFF
-,TRBJ1-1,TRBV5-5,-,TGTGCCAGCTTCATACAGCTGAACACTGAAGCTTTCTTT,CASFIQLNTEAFF
-,TRBJ2-1,TRBV24-1,few,TGTGCCACCAGCGTACCGGGGTCGAACGTGCAGCTCTTC,CATSVPGSNVQLF
-,TRBJ2-3,TRBV7-2,many,TGTGCCAGCAGCTTAGGTCCGGGGCCCACAGATACGCAGTATTTT,CASSLGPGPTDTQYF
-,TRBJ2-6,TRBV6-4,-,TGTGCCAGCAGTGGGGTGTTGATCTCTGGGGCCAACGTCCTGACTTTC,CASSGVLISGANVLTF
-,TRBJ2-7,TRBV10-3,many,TGTGCCATCAGTGGGCAACCGGGACTGGTGTACGAGCAGTACTTC,CAISGQPGLVYEQYF
-,TRBJ1-1,TRBV7-2,-,TGTGCCAGCAGCTTAGGGGGACGGCGGGCGAGCACTGAAGCTTTCTTT,CASSLGGRRASTEAFF
-,TRBJ2-3,TRBV7-9,-,TGTGCCAGCAGCTTACCCGAAACAGATACGCAGTATTTT,CASSLPETDTQYF
-,TRBJ1-1,TRBV9,-,TGTGCCAGCAGCGTAGGACACGGAGTGAACACTGAAGCTTTCTTT,CASSVGHGVNTEAFF
TRBD2,TRBJ2-7,TRBV7-9,many,TGTGCCAGCAGCTCGGGACTAGCGGTCTACGAGCAGTACTTC,CASSSGLAVYEQYF
TRBD1,TRBJ1-1,TRBV5-1,-,TGCGCCAGCAGCGCAACCGGGACAGGGAGCCCAGGAACTGAAGCTTTCTTT,CASSATGTGSPGTEAFF
-,TRBJ1-5,TRBV29-1,few,TGCAGCGTTTATCACCCCAGGGAAAGGTTCAATGGCAATCAGCCCCAGCATTTT,CSVYHPRERFNGNQPQHF
TRBD2,TRBJ2-4,TRBV3-1,-,TGTGCCAGCAGTCAGCACGGAGGGAGGGGAGACATTCAGTACTTC,CASSQHGGRGDIQYF
-,TRBJ2-1,TRBV5-6,many,TGTGCCAGCAGCTTGGCCGGTGGGGCAGGCTACAATGAGCAGTTCTTC,CASSLAGGAGYNEQFF
TRBD1,TRBJ2-3,TRBV29-1,few,TGCAGCTCGGGACAGGTCCTAAATACGCAGTATTTT,CSSGQVLNTQYF
TRBD2,TRBJ2-2,TRBV19,-,TGTGCCAGTAGAACTAGCGGGGGGACCGGGGAGCTGTTTTTT,CASRTSGGTGELFF
-,TRBJ2-3,TRBV4-1,-,TGCGCCAGCAGCCAAGACCCCCCACCCACAGATACGCAGTATTTT,CASSQDPPPTDTQYF
-,TRBJ1-1,TRBV3-1,few,TGTGCCAGCAGCCAACGACAGTTCATGCGGGCTTTCTTT,CASSQRQFMRAFF
-,TRBJ2-7,TRBV7-2,-,TGTGCCAGCAGCTCCACAAATACCTACGAGCAGTACTTC,CASSSTNTYEQYF
-,TRBJ1-2,TRBV10-3,-,TGTGCCATCAGTGGGGGGATCAGCTATGGCTACACCTTC,CAISGGISYGYTF
-,TRBJ1-1,TRBV20-1,-,TGCAGTGCCCCCTCACCAGGGAACACTGAAGCTTTCTTT,CSAPSPGNTEAFF
TRBD1,TRBJ1-1,TRBV7-2,many,TGTGCCAGCAGCTACAGGGGGAGCACTGAAGCTTTCTTT,CASSYRGSTEAFF